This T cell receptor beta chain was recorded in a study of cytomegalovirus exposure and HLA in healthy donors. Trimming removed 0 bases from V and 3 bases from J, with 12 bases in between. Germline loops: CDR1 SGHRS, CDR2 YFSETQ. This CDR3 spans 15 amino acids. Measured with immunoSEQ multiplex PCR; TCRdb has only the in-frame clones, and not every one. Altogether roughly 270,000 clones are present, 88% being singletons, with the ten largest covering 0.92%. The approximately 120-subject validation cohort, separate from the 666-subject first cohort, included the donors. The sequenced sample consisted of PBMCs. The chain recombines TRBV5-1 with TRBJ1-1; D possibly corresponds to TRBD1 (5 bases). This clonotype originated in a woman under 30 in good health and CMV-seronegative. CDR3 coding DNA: TGCGCCAGCAGCTTGGACTGGGGCAGGGACACTGAAGCTTTCTTT. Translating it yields CASSLDWGRDTEAFF. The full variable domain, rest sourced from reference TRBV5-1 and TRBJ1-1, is KAGVTQTPRYLIKTRGQQVTLSCSPISGHRSVSWYQQTPGQGLQFLFEYFSETQRNKGNFPGRFSGRQFSNSRSEMNVSTLELGDSALYLCASSLDWGRDTEAFFGQGTRLTVV.